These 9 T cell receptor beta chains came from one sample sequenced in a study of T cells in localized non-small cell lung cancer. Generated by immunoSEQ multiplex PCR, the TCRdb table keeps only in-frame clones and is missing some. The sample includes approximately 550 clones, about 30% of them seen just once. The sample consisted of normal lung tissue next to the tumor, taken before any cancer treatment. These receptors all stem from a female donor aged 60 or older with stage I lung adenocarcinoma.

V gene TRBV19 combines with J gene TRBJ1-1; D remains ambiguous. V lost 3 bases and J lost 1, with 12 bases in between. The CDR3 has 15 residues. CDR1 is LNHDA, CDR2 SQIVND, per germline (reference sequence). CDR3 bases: TGTGCCAGTAGTATTAAGGGTTCGAGGAACACTGAAGCTTTCTTT. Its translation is CASSIKGSRNTEAFF. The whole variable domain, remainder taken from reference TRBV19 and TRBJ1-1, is DGGITQSPKYLFRKEGQNVTLSCEQNLNHDAMYWYRQDPGQGLRLIYYSQIVNDFQKGDIAEGYSVSREKKESFPLTVTSAQKNPTAFYLCASSIKGSRNTEAFFGQGTRLTVV.

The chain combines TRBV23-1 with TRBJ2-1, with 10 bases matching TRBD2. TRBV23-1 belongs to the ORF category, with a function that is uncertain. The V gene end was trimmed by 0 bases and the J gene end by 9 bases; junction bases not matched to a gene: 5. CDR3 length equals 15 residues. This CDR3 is CASSQSPSGRLEQFF. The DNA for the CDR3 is TGCGCCAGCAGTCAATCGCCTAGCGGGAGACTTGAGCAGTTCTTC.

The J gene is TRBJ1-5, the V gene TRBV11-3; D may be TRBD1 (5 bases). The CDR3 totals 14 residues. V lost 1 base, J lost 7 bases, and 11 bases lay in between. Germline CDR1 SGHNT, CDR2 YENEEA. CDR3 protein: CASSLVGVDQPQHF. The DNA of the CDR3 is TGTGCCAGCAGCTTAGTAGGGGTGGACCAGCCCCAGCATTTT.

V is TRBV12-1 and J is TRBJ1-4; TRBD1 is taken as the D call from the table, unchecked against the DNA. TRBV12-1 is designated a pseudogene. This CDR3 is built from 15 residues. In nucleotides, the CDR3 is TGTGCCAGCAGCTTGAACAGGGGGCGCAATGAAAAACTGTTTTTT. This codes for CASSLNRGRNEKLFF.

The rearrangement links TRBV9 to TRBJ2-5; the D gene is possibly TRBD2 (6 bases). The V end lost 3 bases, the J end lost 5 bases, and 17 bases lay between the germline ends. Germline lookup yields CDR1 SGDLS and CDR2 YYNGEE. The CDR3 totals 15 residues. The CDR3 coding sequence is TGTGCCAGCAGCGGGAGGGCTGGGCAGTGGGAGACCCAGTACTTC. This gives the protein CASSGRAGQWETQYF.

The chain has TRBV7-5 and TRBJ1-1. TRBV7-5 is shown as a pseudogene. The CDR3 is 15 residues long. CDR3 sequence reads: CASSLISRGETEAFF. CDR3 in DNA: TGTGCCAGCAGCTTGATATCGAGAGGGGAAACTGAAGCTTTCTTT.

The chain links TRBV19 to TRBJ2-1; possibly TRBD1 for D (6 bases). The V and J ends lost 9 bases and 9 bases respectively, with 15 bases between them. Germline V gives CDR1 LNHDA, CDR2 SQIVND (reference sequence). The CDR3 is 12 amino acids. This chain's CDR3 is CASLTGIGEQFF. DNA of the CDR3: TGTGCCAGCCTAACAGGGATAGGTGAGCAGTTCTTC.

As DNA, the CDR3 is TGTGCCAGTAGTTCCCTGAGCGAGGGGAGCAATCAGCCCCAGCATTTT. It translates to CASSSLSEGSNQPQHF. V is TRBV19 and J is TRBJ1-5; possibly TRBD1 for D (5 bases). There are 16 residues in the CDR3. V was pared by 5 bases and J by 1 base, with 15 bases between. The germline gives CDR1 LNHDA, CDR2 SQIVND (reference sequence).

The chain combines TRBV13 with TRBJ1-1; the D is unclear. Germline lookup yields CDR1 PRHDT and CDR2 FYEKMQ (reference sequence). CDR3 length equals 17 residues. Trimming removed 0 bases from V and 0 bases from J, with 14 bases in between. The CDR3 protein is CASSLGEKFFMNTEAFF. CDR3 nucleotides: TGTGCCAGCAGCTTAGGAGAGAAATTCTTTATGAACACTGAAGCTTTCTTT.